The clone carrying this T cell receptor beta chain was counted many times. Antigen: not known. This specimen comes from a study of T cell repertoires in cytomegalovirus infection. Looking at the study overall: Both CMV infection and a matching HLA type were indicated by public TCR beta signatures. Study-wide results and limits: Clonotype analysis showed dominance of the ex vivo response by HLA-C-restricted CMV-specific TCR beta clonotypes.

One entry per CDR3 protein results from TCRdb running MiXCR on the reads. The repertoire holds more than 75,000 distinct CDR3 sequences, with 3.5% to 4.5% as singletons. Trimming pared 3 bases from V and 3 bases from J, leaving 8 bases between. The CDR3 sequence is 13 residues long. The source is a human donor in good health (CMV status not recorded). Some clones in this sample may be carry-over from other donors' samples. This sequence joins TRBV12-3 or TRBV12-4 and TRBJ1-1; D is undetermined. What was sequenced was PBMCs. The DNA for the CDR3 is TGTGCCAGCAGTTTTATGCTACACACTGAAGCTTTCTTT. Protein sequence: CASSFMLHTEAFF.